This entry is about one T cell receptor beta chain. Its specificity is unknown. This entry comes from a study of tumor and adjacent non-tumor tissue in lung cancer. Study-level points and caveats: Normal lung showed higher cumulative top 100 clone frequency than tumor.

A modified ARM-PCR protocol with three rounds of nested PCR amplified TCRbeta. TCRdb reprocessed the multiplex PCR reads via MiXCR and lists one record per CDR3 protein. There are some 95,000 distinct CDR3 sequences in the sample; about 80% occur only once, and roughly 29% lies in the top ten. RNA was extracted from bulk tissue without any cell sorting. More than 3 cm separated this lung sample from the edge of the tumor. Newly diagnosed lung cancer patients had thoracic surgery in China, August–November 2014, without prior chemotherapy. The CDR3 extends over 15 amino acids. V gave up 9 bases and J gave up 1 base, with 19 bases separating them. The germline CDR1 and CDR2 sequences are MNHEY and SVGAGI.

This TCR came from a man between 60 and 75 years old with small cell lung cancer. The chain has TRBV6-5 and TRBJ2-7; a weak D match, TRBD2 (6 bases). Sequencing was performed on distant non-tumor lung tissue. CDR3 protein: CASRRDGDRSYEQYF. The CDR3 nucleotides are TGTGCCAGTAGGAGGGACGGGGATCGGTCCTACGAGCAGTACTTC.